These T cell receptor beta chains were read from a single sample in a study of T cell clones after liver transplantation. The table came from immunoSEQ multiplex PCR; TCRdb's copy has only in-frame clones and leaves some out. The table includes tens of thousands of clones, around nine tenths detected once. The sequences come from CD4+ T cells from blood, collected before liver transplant. Receptors originate from a human donor who received a liver transplant. The CDR3 runs from the conserved cysteine through the conserved F or W. The D gene is left open where the match is weak. Expanded clones are given a class, and other clones once, few, many or no size at all.

CDR3	DNA	V	D	size	J
CASSFNNGGGGYTF	TGTGCCAGCAGTTTTAATAATGGAGGGGGCGGCTACACCTTC	TRBV28	TRBD1	.	TRBJ1-2
CASRMGLVAADTQYF	TGTGCCAGCAGAATGGGACTAGTTGCCGCAGATACGCAGTATTTT	TRBV7-2	TRBD2	.	TRBJ2-3
CASSQVGPREAGANYGYTF	TGCGCCAGCAGCCAAGTTGGGCCCAGGGAGGCGGGAGCTAACTATGGCTACACCTTC	TRBV4-1	.	.	TRBJ1-2
CASSWGTSGKETQYF	TGTGCCAGCAGTTGGGGGACTAGCGGGAAAGAGACCCAGTACTTC	TRBV5-5	TRBD2	.	TRBJ2-5
CSARQGPNEQFF	TGCAGCGCTCGACAGGGCCCCAATGAGCAGTTCTTC	TRBV29-1	TRBD1	.	TRBJ2-1
CASSYSSYNEQFF	TGTGCCAGCAGTTACTCATCTTACAATGAGCAGTTCTTC	TRBV6-5	.	.	TRBJ2-1
CASSVTSRGRDTQYF	TGTGCCAGCAGCGTAACTAGCAGGGGGAGGGATACGCAGTATTTT	TRBV9	.	.	TRBJ2-3
CASSLEGRVSYEQYF	TGCGCCAGCAGCTTGGAGGGCAGGGTTTCCTACGAGCAGTACTTC	TRBV5-1	.	.	TRBJ2-7
CASSPGPGYEQYF	TGTGCCAGCTCACCGGGACCAGGCTACGAGCAGTACTTC	TRBV18	.	.	TRBJ2-7
CASSPRPGLAVNNEQFF	TGTGCCAGCAGCCCCAGACCGGGACTAGCGGTGAACAATGAGCAGTTCTTC	TRBV7-2	TRBD2	.	TRBJ2-1
CASSLAGGVLAGELFF	TGCGCCAGCAGCCTCGCGGGCGGAGTCTTGGCCGGGGAGCTGTTTTTT	TRBV5-1	.	few	TRBJ2-2
CSVGHPGENTEAFF	TGCAGCGTAGGACACCCTGGGGAAAACACTGAAGCTTTCTTT	TRBV29-1	.	few	TRBJ1-1
CASSLSGEQYF	TGTGCCAGCAGCTTGAGCGGCGAGCAGTACTTC	TRBV7-6	.	.	TRBJ2-7
CASSQRDNQPQHF	TGTGCCAGTAGTCAAAGGGACAATCAGCCCCAGCATTTT	TRBV19	.	.	TRBJ1-5
CASSQAGSGNTIYF	TGTGCCAGCAGCCAAGCGGGGTCCGGAAACACCATATATTTT	TRBV14	.	.	TRBJ1-3
CASSGYPQGPGELFF	TGTGCCAGCAGCGGGTACCCACAGGGTCCCGGGGAGCTGTTTTTT	TRBV5-6	.	.	TRBJ2-2
CASSEKSVGQGSEQYF	TGTGCCAGCAGTGAAAAAAGTGTCGGACAGGGTTCCGAGCAGTACTTC	TRBV25-1	TRBD1	.	TRBJ2-7
CASRDSSYNEQFF	TGCGCCAGCCGAGATAGCTCCTACAATGAGCAGTTCTTC	TRBV10-2	.	.	TRBJ2-1
CASHGPGNDYNEQFF	TGTGCCAGCCATGGGCCCGGGAACGACTACAATGAGCAGTTCTTC	TRBV2	.	.	TRBJ2-1
CSVERTGVNIQYF	TGCAGCGTTGAGCGGACAGGCGTAAACATTCAGTACTTC	TRBV29-1	TRBD1	.	TRBJ2-4
CASSRTGGKDGELFF	TGTGCCAGTAGTCGTACAGGGGGCAAAGACGGGGAGCTGTTTTTT	TRBV19	TRBD1	.	TRBJ2-2
CASSWGQGDDEQYF	TGTGCCAGCAGCTGGGGACAGGGGGACGACGAGCAGTACTTC	TRBV5-4	TRBD1	.	TRBJ2-7
CASSLRDRGYLAGELFF	TGTGCCAGCAGCTTACGGGACAGGGGGTATTTGGCCGGGGAGCTGTTTTTT	TRBV7-2	TRBD1	.	TRBJ2-2
CASSSTNGAWDDTGELFF	TGTGCCAGCAGCTCAACGAACGGGGCCTGGGACGACACCGGGGAGCTGTTTTTT	TRBV7-2	.	.	TRBJ2-2
CAWGRQFSYEQYF	TGTGCCTGGGGCAGACAGTTTTCCTACGAGCAGTACTTC	TRBV30	.	.	TRBJ2-7
CSGWGGETQYF	TGCAGCGGCTGGGGGGGGGAGACCCAGTACTTC	TRBV29-1	TRBD2	.	TRBJ2-5